This TCR beta chain was sequenced for a study of T cell repertoires in cytomegalovirus infection. As for the study in general: Both a matching HLA type and CMV infection were indicated by public TCR beta signatures.

This clonotype occurred a few times. Its antigen remains unidentified. Per germline, CDR1 PRHDT and CDR2 FYEKMQ (reference sequence). The CDR3 runs 14 residues. Trimming took 4 bases from V and 3 from J; bases not matched to a gene: 1. TCRdb fed the reads into MiXCR, producing one record per CDR3 protein. The sample holds about 120,000 distinct CDR3 sequences; 30% to 35% are singletons and the top ten take 40% to 45%. The sequence came from a human donor in good health (CMV status not recorded). Some clones in this sample may be carry-over from other donors' samples. The source was CD8+ T cells from cultured PBMCs, collected from culture after CMV antigen stimulation. V usage is TRBV13 and J usage is TRBJ2-5, with 11 bases lining up with TRBD2. The CDR3 nucleotides are TGTGCCAGCAGCTGGGGACTAGCGGAAGAGACCCAGTACTTC. Its protein is CASSWGLAEETQYF.